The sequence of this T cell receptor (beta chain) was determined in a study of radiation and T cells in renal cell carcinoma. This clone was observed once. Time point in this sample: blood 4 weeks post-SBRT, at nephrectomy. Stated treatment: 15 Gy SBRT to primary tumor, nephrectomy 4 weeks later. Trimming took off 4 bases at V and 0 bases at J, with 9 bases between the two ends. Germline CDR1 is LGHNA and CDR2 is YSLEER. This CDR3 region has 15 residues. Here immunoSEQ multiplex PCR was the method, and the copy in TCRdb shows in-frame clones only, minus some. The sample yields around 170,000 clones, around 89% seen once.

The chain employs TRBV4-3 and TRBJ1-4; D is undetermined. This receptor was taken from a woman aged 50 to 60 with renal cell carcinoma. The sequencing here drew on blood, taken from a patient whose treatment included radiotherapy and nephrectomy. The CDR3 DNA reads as TGCGCCAGCAGCCCACGGGATGCAACTAATGAAAAACTGTTTTTT. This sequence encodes CASSPRDATNEKLFF.